Following are 15 T cell receptor beta chains from one sample sequenced in a study of spatial heterogeneity in lung cancer. Time point reported: sample taken at primary tumor resection. Unsorted whole RNA from tumor, nontumor lung or frozen PBMC underwent sequencing. TCRdb re-called the 5' RACE reads with MiXCR, one entry per CDR3 protein. The table lists about 50,000 distinct CDR3 sequences, less than 8.5% of them singletons. The specimen was PBMCs, collected at surgery. All receptors derive from a female donor with early-stage non-small cell lung cancer.

This clonotype has just a few counts. The V call is TRBV12-3 or TRBV12-4, the J call TRBJ2-4; D is possibly TRBD2 (5 bases). The CDR3 sequence is 13 residues long. V lost 6 bases and J 5 bases, leaving 11 bases between the germline ends. CDR3 loop: CASRIPGENIQYF. The CDR3 bases are TGTGCCAGCAGAATACCCGGGGAAAACATTCAGTACTTC.

This chain links TRBV4-3 with TRBJ2-2, with D maybe TRBD2 (6 bases). Germline CDR1 and CDR2: LGHNA and YSLEER. The germline V and J ends were trimmed by 8 bases and 1 base, with 14 bases remaining between them. The CDR3 covers 15 residues. In nucleotides, the CDR3 is TGCGCCAGCGGGGGGACCACAAGGAACACCGGGGAGCTGTTTTTT. Translated: CASGGTTRNTGELFF.

This clonotype was observed many times. The J gene is TRBJ2-5, the V gene TRBV27; D call uncertain. Trimming removed 5 bases from V and 5 bases from J, with 12 bases in between. The germline gives CDR1 MNHEY, CDR2 SMNVEV (reference sequence). The CDR3 has 13 residues. CDR3 DNA sequence: TGTGCCAGCAGTCCCCGACATCAGGAGACCCAGTACTTC. The encoded protein is CASSPRHQETQYF.

This clonotype has at least ten counts. The chain links TRBV7-9 to TRBJ2-5; 7 nucleotides match TRBD2. This CDR3 is 16 amino acids long. Germline loops: CDR1 SEHNR, CDR2 FQNEAQ (reference sequence). V dropped 5 bases and J dropped 5; count of bases not matched to a gene: 14. CDR3 amino acids: CASSPDLVREAETQYF. CDR3 nucleotides: TGTGCCAGCAGCCCCGATTTAGTCCGGGAGGCGGAGACCCAGTACTTC.

This clonotype occurred a few times. J is TRBJ1-1 and V is TRBV29-1; no clear D. The CDR3 is 15 amino acids. Germline CDR1 is SQVTM and CDR2 is ANQGSEA. The ends were cut back, 6 bases at V and 1 base at J, with 18 bases in the middle. The CDR3 nucleotides read TGCAGCGTCCTCAAGCACGGAGACACGAACACTGAAGCTTTCTTT. Its translation is CSVLKHGDTNTEAFF.

This clonotype was counted ten times or more. The gene calls are TRBV12-3 or TRBV12-4 and TRBJ2-7; TRBD1 or TRBD2 may be the D gene (5 bases each). V was clipped by 5 bases and J by 0 bases, with 8 bases between them. This CDR3 is built from 13 residues. CDR3 amino acids: CASSRDGSYEQYF. In nucleotides, the CDR3 is TGTGCCAGCAGTAGGGACGGCTCCTACGAGCAGTACTTC.

This clonotype was recorded at least ten times. The J gene is TRBJ1-2, the V gene TRBV7-9; D is perhaps TRBD1 (6 bases). V dropped 3 bases and J dropped 8 bases, with 16 bases sitting between them. The CDR3 is made up of 14 amino acids. Germline values: CDR1 SEHNR, CDR2 FQNEAQ (reference sequence). CDR3 protein: CASSFGGGGDGYTF. The CDR3 DNA reads as TGTGCCAGCAGCTTCGGAGGGGGGGGCGACGGCTACACCTTC.

This clonotype was picked up many times. This chain joins TRBV28 and TRBJ2-7, with D perhaps matching TRBD2 (6 bases). V was trimmed by 8 bases and J by 5 bases, leaving 22 bases between them. The CDR3 has 15 amino acids. The germline gives CDR1 MDHEN, CDR2 SYDVKM. CDR3 bases: TGTGCCAGCTCTTTATCGGGAGATTTTGGCGACGAGCAGTACTTC. It is translated as CASSLSGDFGDEQYF.

This clonotype was picked up many times. The chain combines TRBV6-6 with TRBJ1-5; 10 nucleotides match TRBD1. The J segment lost 6 bases and the V segment lost 5 bases, leaving 4 bases of the junction unmatched. CDR1 is MNHNY and CDR2 is SVGAGI in the germline V gene (reference sequence). The CDR3 spans 14 residues. In nucleotides, the CDR3 is TGTGCCAGCAGTACCGGACAGGGGGTTCAGCCCCAGCATTTT. Amino acid sequence: CASSTGQGVQPQHF.

This clonotype was detected a few times. CDR3 DNA sequence: TGCGCCAGCAGCCAAGCTGGAGGGGGCCGCACAGATACGCAGTATTTT. Translated, it gives CASSQAGGGRTDTQYF. The V gene is TRBV4-3, the J gene TRBJ2-3, with D possibly matching TRBD1 (7 bases). V was shortened by 1 base and J by 1 base, with 12 bases between the two germline ends. Germline-derived CDR1 and CDR2 are LGHNA and YSLEER. The CDR3 sequence is 16 residues long.

This clonotype was seen many times. This chain links TRBV7-2 with TRBJ2-1, with D possibly TRBD2 on 6 matching bases. Looked up from germline, CDR1 is SGHTA and CDR2 is FQGNSA. V was cut by 1 base and J by 6 bases, with 16 bases left in between. The CDR3 length is 16 residues. Here the CDR3 reads CASSLGPGDRSNEQFF. The CDR3 DNA sequence: TGTGCCAGCAGCTTAGGACCGGGGGATCGAAGCAATGAGCAGTTCTTC.

In this sample, this clonotype turned up many times. The chain recombines TRBV6-2 or TRBV6-3 with TRBJ2-2; 9 bases agree with TRBD1. This CDR3 contains 15 residues. Trimming removed 4 bases from V and 7 bases from J; junction bases left unmatched: 7. Germline CDR1 MNHEY, CDR2 SVGEGT. The CDR3 spells CASSSGQGSVGELFF. For the CDR3, the DNA is TGTGCCAGCAGTTCCGGACAGGGGAGTGTCGGGGAGCTGTTTTTT.

There are many counts of this clonotype. The CDR3 region has the DNA TGTGCCAGCAGTTTAGCCACTGGGACCCAGTACTTC. Encoded protein: CASSLATGTQYF. The genes are TRBV12-3 or TRBV12-4 and TRBJ2-5, with unresolved D. The CDR3 is made up of 12 amino acids. Deletions cut 0 bases from V and 7 bases from J, with 6 bases between.

This sequence joins TRBV19 and TRBJ2-3; TRBD1 might be the D (6 bases). Trimming left V 7 bases short and J 5 bases short, with 19 bases between. Germline V gene data show CDR1 as LNHDA and CDR2 as SQIVND (reference sequence). CDR3 length: 15 amino acids. The CDR3 sequence is CASTHTGWSGDTQYF. CDR3 bases: TGTGCCAGTACTCACACAGGGTGGTCGGGAGATACGCAGTATTTT.

The V gene is TRBV28, the J gene TRBJ2-1; D gene uncertain. V was clipped by 3 bases and J by 0 bases, with 6 bases between them. There are 14 residues in the CDR3. From germline, CDR1 is MDHEN and CDR2 SYDVKM. CDR3 nucleotide sequence: TGTGCCAGCAGTTTTCAAAGCTCCTACAATGAGCAGTTCTTC. As protein: CASSFQSSYNEQFF.